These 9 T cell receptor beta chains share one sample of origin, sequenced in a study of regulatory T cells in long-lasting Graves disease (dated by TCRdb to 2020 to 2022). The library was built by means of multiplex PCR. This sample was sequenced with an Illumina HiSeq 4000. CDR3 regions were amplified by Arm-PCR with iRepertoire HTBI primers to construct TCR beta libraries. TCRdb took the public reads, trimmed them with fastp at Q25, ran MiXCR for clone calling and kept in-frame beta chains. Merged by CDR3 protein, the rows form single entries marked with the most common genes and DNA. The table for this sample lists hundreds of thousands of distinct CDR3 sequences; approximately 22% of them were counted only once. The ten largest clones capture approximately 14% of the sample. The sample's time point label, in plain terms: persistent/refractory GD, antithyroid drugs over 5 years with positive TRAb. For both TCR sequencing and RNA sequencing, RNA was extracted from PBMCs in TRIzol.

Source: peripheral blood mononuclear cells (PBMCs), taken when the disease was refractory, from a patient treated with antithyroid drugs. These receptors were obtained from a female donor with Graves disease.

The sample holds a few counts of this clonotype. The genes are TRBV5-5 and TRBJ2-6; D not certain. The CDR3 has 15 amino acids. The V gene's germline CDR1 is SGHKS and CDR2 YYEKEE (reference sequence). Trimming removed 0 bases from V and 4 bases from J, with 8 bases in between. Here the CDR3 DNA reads TGTGCCAGCAGCTTGGAAGGGTACGGGGCCAACGTCCTGACTTTC. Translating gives CASSLEGYGANVLTF.

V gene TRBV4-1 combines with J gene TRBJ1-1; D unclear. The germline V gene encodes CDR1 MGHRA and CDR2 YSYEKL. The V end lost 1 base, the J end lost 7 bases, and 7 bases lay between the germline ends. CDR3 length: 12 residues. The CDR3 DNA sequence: TGCGCCAGCAGCCAAGGTTGGGGTGAAGCTTTCTTT. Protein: CASSQGWGEAFF.

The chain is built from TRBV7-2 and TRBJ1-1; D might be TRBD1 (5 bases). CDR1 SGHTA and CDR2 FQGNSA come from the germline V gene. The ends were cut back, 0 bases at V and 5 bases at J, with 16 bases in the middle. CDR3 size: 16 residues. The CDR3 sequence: CASSLAGVWGGTEAFF. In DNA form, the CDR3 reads TGTGCCAGCAGCTTAGCCGGGGTATGGGGGGGGACTGAAGCTTTCTTT.

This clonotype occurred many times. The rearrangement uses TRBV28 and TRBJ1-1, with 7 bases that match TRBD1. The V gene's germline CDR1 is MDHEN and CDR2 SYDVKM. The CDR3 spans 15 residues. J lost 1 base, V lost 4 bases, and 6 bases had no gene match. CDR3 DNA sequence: TGTGCCAGCAGTTCGGGACAGCGAACGAACACTGAAGCTTTCTTT. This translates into CASSSGQRTNTEAFF.

DNA of the CDR3: TGCAGTGCTTACGGCCGGGACAGGGCCGCCGGGGAGCTGTTTTTT. Encoded protein: CSAYGRDRAAGELFF. V is TRBV20-1 and J is TRBJ2-2, with 9 bases aligning to TRBD1. The V gene's germline CDR1 is DFQATT and CDR2 SNEGSKA (reference sequence). The CDR3 sequence is 15 residues long. V trimming: 5 bases; J trimming: 6 bases; junction bases outside the gene matches: 10.

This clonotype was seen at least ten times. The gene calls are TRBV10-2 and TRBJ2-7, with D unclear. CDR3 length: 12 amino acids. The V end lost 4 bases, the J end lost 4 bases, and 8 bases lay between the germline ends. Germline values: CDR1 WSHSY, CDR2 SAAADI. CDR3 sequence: CASSVELYEQYF. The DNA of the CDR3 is TGCGCCAGCAGTGTAGAGCTTTACGAGCAGTACTTC.

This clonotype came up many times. CDR3 in DNA: TGTGCCAGCAGCCTAAGCCACCGTGAAGCTTTCTTT. Translation gives CASSLSHREAFF. This rearrangement joins TRBV28 to TRBJ1-1; no definite D call. Germline lookup yields CDR1 MDHEN and CDR2 SYDVKM. Trimming stripped 6 bases from V and 7 bases from J, with 12 bases between. CDR3 length: 12 residues.

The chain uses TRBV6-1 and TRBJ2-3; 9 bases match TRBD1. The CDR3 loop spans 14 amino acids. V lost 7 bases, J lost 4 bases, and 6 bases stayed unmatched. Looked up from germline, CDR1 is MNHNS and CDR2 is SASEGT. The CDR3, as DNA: TGTGCCAGCAACCGGGACAGGGAGGCAGATACGCAGTATTTT. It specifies CASNRDREADTQYF.

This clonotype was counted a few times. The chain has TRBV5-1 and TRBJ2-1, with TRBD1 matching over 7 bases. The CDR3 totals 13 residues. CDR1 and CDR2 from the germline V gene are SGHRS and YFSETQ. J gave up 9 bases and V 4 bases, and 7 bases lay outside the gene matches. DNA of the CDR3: TGCGCCAGCAGCATACAGGGGACCAGTGAGCAGTTCTTC. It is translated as CASSIQGTSEQFF. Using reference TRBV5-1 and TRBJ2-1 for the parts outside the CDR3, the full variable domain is KAGVTQTPRYLIKTRGQQVTLSCSPISGHRSVSWYQQTPGQGLQFLFEYFSETQRNKGNFPGRFSGRQFSNSRSEMNVSTLELGDSALYLCASSIQGTSEQFFGPGTRLTVL.